The rows below give T cell receptor beta chains drawn from one sample of a study of shared clonotypes between healthy human individuals. The assay was immunoSEQ multiplex PCR, and TCRdb's table has in-frame clones only and misses some. The sample lists some 120,000 clones, around 65% seen once, with about 22% in the top ten. The sequencing sample was made of memory CD8+ T cells sorted from blood. These receptors all come from a woman aged 25 to 39 in good health. CDR3s include the opening cysteine and the closing phenylalanine or tryptophan. A D gene is named only where the DNA matches it firmly. Expanded clones get a size class; other rows say once, few or many, or leave the size out.

D: NA; size: NA; J: TRBJ2-7; V: TRBV28; CDR3: CASNKLGSSYEQYF; DNA: TGTGCCAGCAATAAACTAGGAAGCTCCTACGAGCAGTACTTC
D: NA; size: NA; J: TRBJ2-5; V: TRBV7-8; CDR3: CASTPAGRGVETQYF; DNA: TGTGCCAGCACCCCGGCAGGCAGGGGAGTAGAGACCCAGTACTTC
D: NA; size: NA; J: TRBJ2-7; V: TRBV14; CDR3: CASSQDIGQPSYEQYF; DNA: TGTGCCAGCAGCCAAGATATTGGACAGCCCTCCTACGAGCAGTACTTC
D: NA; size: NA; J: TRBJ2-6; V: TRBV6-1; CDR3: CASSELPGANVLTF; DNA: TGTGCCAGCAGTGAACTCCCTGGGGCCAACGTCCTGACTTTC
D: NA; size: NA; J: TRBJ1-1; V: TRBV6-6; CDR3: CASRLPAHEAFF; DNA: TGTGCCAGCAGGCTGCCAGCTCATGAAGCTTTCTTT
D: TRBD2; size: NA; J: TRBJ2-3; V: TRBV27; CDR3: CASKRLAGRTDTQYF; DNA: TGTGCCAGCAAAAGACTAGCGGGGCGCACAGATACGCAGTATTTT
D: NA; size: NA; J: TRBJ2-1; V: TRBV6-5; CDR3: CASSSEVHNEQFF; DNA: TGTGCCAGCAGTTCGGAGGTGCACAATGAGCAGTTCTTC
D: NA; size: NA; J: TRBJ2-7; V: TRBV4-2; CDR3: CASSQEAYLTYEQYF; DNA: TGTGCCAGCAGCCAAGAGGCCTACCTTACCTACGAGCAGTACTTC
D: NA; size: NA; J: TRBJ2-3; V: TRBV4-2; CDR3: CASSQGGRTPDTQYF; DNA: TGTGCCAGCAGCCAAGGGGGACGGACCCCAGATACGCAGTATTTT
D: TRBD1; size: NA; J: TRBJ1-1; V: TRBV7-2; CDR3: CASSGGQSLTEAFF; DNA: TGTGCCAGCAGCGGGGGACAGAGCCTCACTGAAGCTTTCTTT
D: NA; size: few; J: TRBJ2-7; V: TRBV11-3; CDR3: CASSLVPTGEQYF; DNA: TGTGCCAGCAGCTTAGTTCCGACGGGCGAGCAGTACTTC
D: TRBD1; size: NA; J: TRBJ2-7; V: TRBV5-5; CDR3: CASSFFHAGGYEQYF; DNA: TGTGCCAGCAGCTTCTTCCACGCAGGGGGCTACGAGCAGTACTTC
D: NA; size: once; J: TRBJ1-2; V: TRBV29-1; CDR3: CSVEVRVGYGYTF; DNA: TGCAGCGTTGAAGTGAGGGTCGGGTATGGCTACACCTTC
D: NA; size: NA; J: TRBJ2-2; V: TRBV19; CDR3: CASSIWQAGELFF; DNA: TGTGCCAGTAGTATTTGGCAGGCCGGGGAGCTGTTTTTT
D: NA; size: NA; J: TRBJ2-1; V: TRBV10-3; CDR3: CAISVGGDEQFF; DNA: TGTGCCATCAGTGTAGGGGGGGACGAGCAGTTCTTC
D: TRBD2; size: NA; J: TRBJ2-1; V: TRBV28; CDR3: CASSIWTSGNAYNEQFF; DNA: TGTGCCAGCAGTATATGGACTAGCGGGAACGCCTACAATGAGCAGTTCTTC
D: TRBD2; size: NA; J: TRBJ2-7; V: TRBV6-1; CDR3: CASSEISSGPYEQYF; DNA: TGTGCCAGCAGTGAAATTTCTAGCGGACCCTACGAGCAGTACTTC
D: NA; size: NA; J: TRBJ1-2; V: TRBV11-2; CDR3: CASSLRPGQEYGYTF; DNA: TGTGCCAGCAGCTTAAGACCAGGGCAGGAGTATGGCTACACCTTC
D: NA; size: NA; J: TRBJ2-2; V: TRBV2; CDR3: CASGTPFLGELFF; DNA: TGTGCCAGCGGGACTCCTTTTTTAGGGGAGCTGTTTTTT
D: TRBD2; size: few; J: TRBJ2-1; V: TRBV28; CDR3: CASSSGTSGRVYNEQFF; DNA: TGTGCCAGCAGCTCCGGGACTAGCGGGAGGGTCTACAATGAGCAGTTCTTC
D: NA; size: once; J: TRBJ2-7; V: TRBV27; CDR3: CASSTTYEQYF; DNA: TGTGCCAGCAGTACGACCTACGAGCAGTACTTC
D: TRBD1; size: few; J: TRBJ2-2; V: TRBV30; CDR3: CAWRGGADTGELFF; DNA: TGTGCCTGGAGAGGGGGCGCTGACACCGGGGAGCTGTTTTTT
D: NA; size: NA; J: TRBJ2-3; V: TRBV5-1; CDR3: CASMAASGTDTQYF; DNA: TGCGCCAGCATGGCAGCGAGCGGCACAGATACGCAGTATTTT
D: NA; size: many; J: TRBJ1-3; V: TRBV14; CDR3: CASSQDIWGRGPGNTIYF; DNA: TGTGCCAGCAGCCAAGATATTTGGGGGCGCGGTCCTGGAAACACCATATATTTT
D: TRBD1; size: NA; J: TRBJ1-5; V: TRBV7-8; CDR3: CASSANRGPSQPQHF; DNA: TGTGCCAGCAGCGCTAACAGGGGGCCCTCTCAGCCCCAGCATTTT
D: NA; size: NA; J: TRBJ2-2; V: TRBV28; CDR3: CASSLWETDNTGELFF; DNA: TGTGCCAGCAGTTTATGGGAGACCGATAACACCGGGGAGCTGTTTTTT
D: NA; size: NA; J: TRBJ2-7; V: TRBV30; CDR3: CAWSVPGYRSGLGEQYF; DNA: TGTGCCTGGAGTGTACCGGGGTACAGGAGCGGGCTAGGAGAGCAGTACTTC
D: NA; size: NA; J: TRBJ1-1; V: TRBV7-9; CDR3: CASSPNPQRMNTEAFF; DNA: TGTGCCAGCAGCCCCAACCCACAGAGAATGAACACTGAAGCTTTCTTT
D: TRBD2; size: NA; J: TRBJ2-1; V: TRBV5-1; CDR3: CASSLASGGYNEQFF; DNA: TGCGCCAGCAGCTTGGCCAGCGGGGGTTACAATGAGCAGTTCTTC
D: NA; size: few; J: TRBJ1-1; V: TRBV6-5; CDR3: CASSYGGQNTEAFF; DNA: TGTGCCAGCAGTTACGGGGGACAGAACACTGAAGCTTTCTTT
D: NA; size: NA; J: TRBJ2-7; V: TRBV28; CDR3: CASRPALANTYEQYF; DNA: TGTGCCAGCAGACCCGCGCTAGCGAATACCTACGAGCAGTACTTC
D: TRBD1; size: few; J: TRBJ1-1; V: TRBV11-2; CDR3: CASSFTSGTGSEAFF; DNA: TGTGCCAGCAGCTTCACCTCCGGGACAGGGTCTGAAGCTTTCTTT
D: NA; size: NA; J: TRBJ2-3; V: TRBV5-4; CDR3: CASSLFRGTDTQYF; DNA: TGTGCCAGCAGCTTGTTTAGGGGAACCGATACGCAGTATTTT
D: TRBD2; size: many; J: TRBJ2-1; V: TRBV9; CDR3: CASSASGSPDYNEQFF; DNA: TGTGCCAGCAGCGCCAGCGGGAGCCCTGATTACAATGAGCAGTTCTTC